Here is one T cell receptor (beta chain) with its context. Its antigen is not yet known. The junction does not match germline at one end; this may be a read error. What this sample's treatment or condition label stands for: in vitro stimulation with specific CMV peptide epitopes to enrich CMV-specific T cells. Sequencing was carried out with an Illumina HiSeq 1500. TCRdb reprocessed the public reads (quality trimming at Q25 with fastp, clone calling with MiXCR) and kept in-frame beta chains. Identical CDR3 proteins give one entry, which carries the most common genes and DNA. Here the sample has about 830,000 distinct CDR3 sequences; less than 35% occur a single time. Of the sample, 9.5% to 15% falls within the top ten clones. The data stem from a study of T cell repertoires in cytomegalovirus infection (dated by TCRdb to between 2018 and 2021). Looking at the study overall: The peptide stimulations were aimed at well-studied HLA-B-restricted epitopes as well as recently identified HLA-C-restricted CMV epitopes, whose presentation resists viral immunomodulation. Because public TCR beta signatures pointed to carriage of CMV infection together with the matching HLA type, the HLA type of each donor mattered for the analysis. The study at large found these results: The ex vivo response was dominated by HLA-C-restricted CMV-specific TCR beta clonotypes, which also provided the single most frequent clonotype in two of eight donors. In both this cohort and an independent roughly 350-donor cohort, the cumulative frequency of public TCR beta family members distinguished carriers of CMV infection plus the relevant HLA type.

Measured from the cysteine to the phenylalanine, the CDR3 is 16 residues long. The only DNA kept is the CDR3, 48 bases in frame from the first base. For CDR1 and CDR2, the germline V gene lists SGHVS and FNYEAQ. Sequencing used cultured CD8+ T cells from PBMCs, obtained from culture after CMV antigen stimulation. The clonotype originates from a human donor in good health (CMV status not recorded). Some clones in this sample may be carry-over from other donors' samples. The rearranged segments are TRBV7-6 and TRBJ2-1; TRBD2 lines up with 11 middle nucleotides. The CDR3 in this case is CASTLATSGGYNEQFF. The nucleotides read TGTGCCAGCACCTTAGCTACTAGCGGGGGTTACAATGAGCAGTTCTTC. Reference TRBV7-6 and TRBJ2-1 genes cover what lies past the CDR3, so the full variable domain is GAGVSQSPRYKVTKRGQDVALRCDPISGHVSLYWYRQALGQGPEFLTYFNYEAQQDKSGLPNDRFSAERPEGSISTLTIQRTEQRDSAMYRCASTLATSGGYNEQFFGPGTRLTVL.